The 30 T cell receptor beta chains in this list originate from one sample, sequenced in a study of cytomegalovirus exposure and HLA in healthy donors (dated by TCRdb to about 2017). The protocol used for the library was the immunoSEQ multiplex PCR assay. For the multiplex PCR, a mixture combining 60 forward primers for TCR Vbeta segments and 13 reverse primers for TCR Jbeta segments was used. In TCRdb, the immuneACCESS table is reduced to in-frame sequences with V and J assigned. These tables do not hold every clone; where another copy was compared, an unresolved V gene accounts for under half, and the others remain unexplained. This sample comprises about 150,000 clones, just under 80% of them detected only once. The ten largest clonotypes hold 1% of the sample. The sequenced material came from PBMCs. These receptor sequences come from a woman between 45 and 65 years old in good health and CMV-seropositive.

V is TRBV7-2 and J is TRBJ1-3; the match to TRBD1 covers 7 bases. The CDR3 is 18 residues long. Trimming removed 1 base from V and 2 bases from J; junction bases left unmatched: 11. Germline values: CDR1 SGHTA, CDR2 FQGNSA. The CDR3 nucleotides read TGTGCCAGCAGCTTAGTCCCTCGGACAGGACTCACTGGAAACACCATATATTTT. It encodes CASSLVPRTGLTGNTIYF.

This rearrangement joins TRBV28 to TRBJ2-4; tentatively, D is TRBD2 (6 bases). Germline V gene data show CDR1 as MDHEN and CDR2 as SYDVKM. V was cut by 3 bases and J by 3 bases, with 15 bases left in between. CDR3 length: 16 residues. The CDR3 coding sequence is TGTGCCAGCAGTTTCGCGGGGCCTTCCAGCAAAAACATTCAGTACTTC. Translation gives CASSFAGPSSKNIQYF.

The chain links TRBV7-2 to TRBJ2-7, with 13 bases fitting TRBD2. The CDR3 covers 15 residues. Trimming at V came to 2 bases and at J to 5 bases, leaving 3 bases not matched to a gene. Germline V gene lookup returns CDR1 SGHTA and CDR2 FQGNSA. The CDR3 DNA sequence: TGTGCCAGCAGCTTAACTAGCGGGAGGGTCAACGAGCAGTACTTC. This gives the protein CASSLTSGRVNEQYF.

The chain couples TRBV9 to TRBJ1-2; TRBD1 is a possible D gene (6 bases). Germline V gives CDR1 SGDLS, CDR2 YYNGEE. The germline V and J ends were trimmed by 0 bases and 6 bases, with 15 bases remaining between them. The CDR3 extends over 15 amino acids. CDR3 amino acids: CASSVVKGEEHGYTF. In DNA form, the CDR3 reads TGTGCCAGCAGCGTAGTCAAGGGGGAAGAGCATGGCTACACCTTC.

The chain combines TRBV4-2 with TRBJ2-4; D not resolved. In germline, CDR1 is LGHNA, CDR2 YNFKEQ. V dropped 0 bases and J dropped 1 base, with 7 bases sitting between them. This CDR3 spans 15 amino acids. DNA of the CDR3: TGTGCCAGCAGCCAAGACCAGGCCGCCAAAAACATTCAGTACTTC. Amino acids: CASSQDQAAKNIQYF.

V gene TRBV5-5 combines with J gene TRBJ2-7, with D perhaps matching TRBD1 (5 bases). V lost 1 base, J lost 2 bases, and 10 bases lay in between. The germline V gene has CDR1 SGHKS and CDR2 YYEKEE (reference sequence). The CDR3 is made up of 14 amino acids. In DNA, the CDR3 is TGTGCCAGCAGCTTGTCAGGGTCCACCTACGAGCAGTACTTC. The encoded protein is CASSLSGSTYEQYF.

This chain links TRBV28 with TRBJ1-1; 9 bases map to TRBD1. The CDR3 loop spans 15 amino acids. CDR1 is MDHEN, CDR2 SYDVKM, per germline. V dropped 8 bases and J dropped 5; count of bases not matched to a gene: 12. The CDR3 nucleotides are TGTGCCAGCGCGTCCCCCGGGACAGGGATTACTGAAGCTTTCTTT. Protein: CASASPGTGITEAFF.

V gene TRBV7-2 combines with J gene TRBJ2-1; no clear D gene. The CDR3 is 14 amino acids. Germline assignment: CDR1 SGHTA and CDR2 FQGNSA. Trimming removed 1 base at V and 5 bases at J, with 9 bases between. CDR3: CASSLVAINNEQFF. The CDR3 bases are TGTGCCAGCAGCTTAGTAGCTATCAACAATGAGCAGTTCTTC. Combining the CDR3 with reference TRBV7-2 and TRBJ2-1 gives the whole variable domain GAGVSQSPSNKVTEKGKDVELRCDPISGHTALYWYRQSLGQGLEFLIYFQGNSAPDKSGLPSDRFSAERTGGSVSTLTIQRTQQEDSAVYLCASSLVAINNEQFFGPGTRLTVL.

This clone was found once. Sequence at one end of the junction differs from germline and may be a read error. J is TRBJ2-7 and V is TRBV7-9; 7 bases agree with TRBD2. The CDR3 has 16 amino acids. Germline CDR1 and CDR2: SEHNR and FQNEAQ (reference sequence). CDR3 in amino acids: CSSSLREAGRSYEQYF. CDR3 in DNA: TGTTCCAGCAGCTTACGGGAGGCAGGCCGCTCCTACGAGCAGTACTTC.

Concerning this clone: One end of the junction is discordant with germline, which a read error may explain. J is TRBJ2-2 and V is TRBV7-9; 8 bases line up with TRBD2. The germline V gene has CDR1 SEHNR and CDR2 FQNEAQ (reference sequence). The CDR3 length is 16 residues. The CDR3 region has the DNA TGTTCCAGCAGCTTTACGAGCGGGGGGAACACCGGGGAGCTGTTTTTT. Encoded protein: CSSSFTSGGNTGELFF.

The chain uses TRBV4-2 and TRBJ2-2; D perhaps matches TRBD2 (5 bases). Trimming removed 4 bases at V and 3 bases at J, with 18 bases between. CDR1 and CDR2 from the germline V gene are LGHNA and YNFKEQ. This CDR3 spans 17 amino acids. Here the CDR3 DNA reads TGTGCCAGCAGCCGAAAAAGCTTGACTACGGACACCGGGGAGCTGTTTTTT. Its protein product is CASSRKSLTTDTGELFF.

CDR3 in amino acids: CASSMWTVGQPQHF. CDR3 bases: TGTGCCAGTAGTATGTGGACAGTCGGTCAGCCCCAGCATTTT. The V call is TRBV19, the J call TRBJ1-5; weak D call: TRBD1 (6 bases). The CDR3 loop spans 14 amino acids. The germline CDR1 and CDR2 sequences are LNHDA and SQIVND (reference sequence). V was clipped by 3 bases and J by 6 bases, with 12 bases between them.

The chain recombines TRBV7-2 with TRBJ2-1; 7 positions agree with TRBD1. J lost 1 base, V lost 2 bases, and 2 bases had no gene match. The CDR3 consists of 15 residues. The germline CDR1 and CDR2 sequences are SGHTA and FQGNSA. DNA of the CDR3: TGTGCCAGCAGCTTAACAGGGGTTTCCTACAATGAGCAGTTCTTC. Protein product: CASSLTGVSYNEQFF.

Remarks on this clone: Its ends do not fully match the called genes, so a read error is possible. V is TRBV28 and J is TRBJ2-2; TRBD2 agrees at 14 bases. CDR3 length: 17 amino acids. Germline-derived CDR1 and CDR2 are MDHEN and SYDVKM. The CDR3: CASSLWTSGRRTGELFF. The CDR3 coding sequence is TGTGCCAGCAGCTTATGGACTAGCGGGAGGCGCACCGGGGAGCTGTTTTTT.

The J gene is TRBJ1-2, the V gene TRBV13; possibly TRBD1 for D (5 bases). Trimming removed 2 bases at V and 1 base at J, with 11 bases between. Germline V gene data show CDR1 as PRHDT and CDR2 as FYEKMQ (reference sequence). This CDR3 has 15 residues. CDR3 bases: TGTGCCAGCAGCTTACAGCCCGGGGGTAACTATGGCTACACCTTC. It codes for CASSLQPGGNYGYTF. The full variable domain, its missing parts supplied by reference TRBV13 and TRBJ1-2, is AAGVIQSPRHLIKEKRETATLKCYPIPRHDTVYWYQQGPGQDPQFLISFYEKMQSDKGSIPDRFSAQQFSDYHSELNMSSLELGDSALYFCASSLQPGGNYGYTFGSGTRLTVV.

This chain links TRBV27 with TRBJ1-5; D is possibly TRBD1 (5 bases). CDR3 length: 15 amino acids. The V end was cut by 0 bases, the J end by 3 bases, with 9 bases between. Germline V gives CDR1 MNHEY, CDR2 SMNVEV (reference sequence). The CDR3 sequence is CASSLSGRDNQPQHF. The DNA for the CDR3 is TGTGCCAGCAGTTTATCGGGCAGGGACAATCAGCCCCAGCATTTT.

To note about this clone: One end of the junction varies from germline; a read error may be responsible. The chain joins TRBV7-9 to TRBJ1-2, with 8 bases matching TRBD1. CDR3 length: 12 amino acids. CDR1 and CDR2 from the germline V gene are SEHNR and FQNEAQ (reference sequence). In nucleotides, the CDR3 is TGTTCCAGCAGCGCCGGGACAGGCGGCTACACCTTC. Translating gives CSSSAGTGGYTF.

The rearrangement links TRBV7-3 to TRBJ1-1; D possibly corresponds to TRBD1 (6 bases). Between the trimmed V and J ends, which lost 1 base and 6 bases, there was a span of 12 bases. This CDR3 has 14 residues. Germline CDR1 reads SGHTA; CDR2 reads FQGTGA. This CDR3 reads CASSLNNRVPEAFF. The CDR3 DNA follows: TGTGCCAGCAGCTTAAATAACAGGGTCCCTGAAGCTTTCTTT.

CDR3 DNA: TGTGCCAGCAGCTTAGGGTTGAGCGGCAAGGGATTTTCTAACTATGGCTACACCTTC. This encodes CASSLGLSGKGFSNYGYTF. The chain employs TRBV7-6 and TRBJ1-2; D remains unclear. V was clipped by 1 base and J by 0 bases, with 21 bases between them. From germline, CDR1 is SGHVS and CDR2 FNYEAQ. This CDR3 has 19 amino acids.

The V and J genes are TRBV13 and TRBJ1-2; 11 bases agree with TRBD1. CDR1 and CDR2 (germline): PRHDT, FYEKMQ (reference sequence). The CDR3 extends over 14 amino acids. J was trimmed by 7 bases and V by 3 bases; bases with no gene match: 4. DNA for the CDR3: TGTGCCAGCAGCTTGGGACAGGGGGATGTTGGCTACACCTTC. Amino acid sequence: CASSLGQGDVGYTF.

This clone was seen more than once but under ten times. CDR3 sequence (DNA): TGTGCCAGCAGCTACCTTAGCGGGGGGGCTCATACGCAGTATTTT. Its protein is CASSYLSGGAHTQYF. The rearrangement joins TRBV7-6 to TRBJ2-3, with 11 bases matching TRBD2. J gave up 7 bases and V 4 bases, and 7 bases lay outside the gene matches. The V gene's germline CDR1 is SGHVS and CDR2 FNYEAQ. The length of the CDR3 is 15 residues.

The chain couples TRBV5-1 to TRBJ2-3; 7 bases line up with TRBD1. This CDR3 spans 14 amino acids. The J segment lost 2 bases and the V segment lost 7 bases, leaving 7 bases of the junction unmatched. Germline assignment: CDR1 SGHRS and CDR2 YFSETQ. CDR3 bases: TGCGCCAGCCGTCCGGGACAGCTCACAGATACGCAGTATTTT. Its protein product is CASRPGQLTDTQYF.

This sequence joins TRBV29-1 and TRBJ1-3, with D possibly TRBD1 on 5 matching bases. This CDR3 comprises 13 residues. Germline loops: CDR1 SQVTM, CDR2 ANQGSEA. V was shortened by 4 bases and J by 0 bases, with 7 bases between the two germline ends. CDR3 in DNA: TGCAGCGTTGGACAGCACTCTGGAAACACCATATATTTT. Amino acids: CSVGQHSGNTIYF. The full variable domain, with the rest looked up from reference TRBV29-1 and TRBJ1-3, is SAVISQKPSRDICQRGTSLTIQCQVDSQVTMMFWYRQQPGQSLTLIATANQGSEATYESGFVIDKFPISRPNLTFSTLTVSNMSPEDSSIYLCSVGQHSGNTIYFGEGSWLTVV.

The chain employs TRBV30 and TRBJ2-3; 8 nucleotides line up with TRBD1. Trimming cost V 3 bases and J 8 bases; bases outside gene matches: 7. CDR3 length equals 13 residues. Germline V lookup: CDR1 GTSNPN, CDR2 SVGIG (reference sequence). The CDR3 loop reads CAWREQGAGTQYF. In nucleotides, the CDR3 is TGTGCCTGGAGGGAGCAGGGGGCAGGTACGCAGTATTTT.

This clone has more than one count but fewer than ten. The rearrangement uses TRBV4-3 and TRBJ1-1; D ambiguous. This CDR3 has 14 amino acids. CDR1 is LGHNA, CDR2 YSLEER, per germline. The ends were cut back, 1 base at V and 1 base at J, with 7 bases in the middle. The CDR3 nucleotides read TGCGCCAGCAGCCAAGCGACATCGAACACTGAAGCTTTCTTT. Translation: CASSQATSNTEAFF.

This clone appeared a few times. This rearrangement joins TRBV25-1 to TRBJ1-4, with 11 bases aligning to TRBD1. V was pared by 2 bases and J by 7 bases, with 3 bases of the junction left unmatched. CDR3 length: 15 amino acids. The germline gives CDR1 MGHDK, CDR2 SYGVNS. CDR3 DNA sequence: TGTGCCAGCAGTGAAAGGGGACAGGGGGTTGAAAAACTGTTTTTT. Protein product: CASSERGQGVEKLFF.

V is TRBV7-2 and J is TRBJ2-1; D possibly corresponds to TRBD2 (6 bases). The ends were cut back, 6 bases at V and 3 bases at J, with 15 bases in the middle. The CDR3 loop spans 15 amino acids. Germline V lookup: CDR1 SGHTA, CDR2 FQGNSA. This chain's CDR3 is CASRPSGPHYNEQFF. The CDR3 nucleotides read TGTGCCAGCAGACCGAGCGGGCCCCACTACAATGAGCAGTTCTTC.

This sequence joins TRBV7-9 and TRBJ2-7; D may be TRBD2 (5 bases). Trimming removed 7 bases at V and 2 bases at J, with 12 bases between. Germline V lookup: CDR1 SEHNR, CDR2 FQNEAQ (reference sequence). This CDR3 is built from 13 residues. CDR3 nucleotide sequence: TGTGCCAGCACCCCCTGGGGAGCCTACGAGCAGTACTTC. Its protein is CASTPWGAYEQYF.

V is TRBV5-1 and J is TRBJ1-6; D is perhaps TRBD1 (5 bases). The CDR3 has 20 amino acids. CDR1 and CDR2 from the germline V gene are SGHRS and YFSETQ. V gave up 4 bases and J gave up 8 bases, with 31 bases separating them. This CDR3 reads CASSLGRGSTRGGMDSPLHF. The CDR3 DNA follows: TGCGCCAGCAGCCTGGGTCGGGGGTCAACACGGGGAGGGATGGATTCACCCCTCCACTTT.

The rearrangement uses TRBV5-6 and TRBJ1-2; maybe TRBD1 (6 bases). Germline V gene data show CDR1 as SGHDT and CDR2 as YYEEEE. The CDR3 runs 13 residues. V lost 1 base and J lost 8, with 12 bases in between. The CDR3 spells CASSLWGQEGYTF. CDR3 nucleotide sequence: TGTGCCAGCAGCTTGTGGGGGCAGGAAGGCTACACCTTC.